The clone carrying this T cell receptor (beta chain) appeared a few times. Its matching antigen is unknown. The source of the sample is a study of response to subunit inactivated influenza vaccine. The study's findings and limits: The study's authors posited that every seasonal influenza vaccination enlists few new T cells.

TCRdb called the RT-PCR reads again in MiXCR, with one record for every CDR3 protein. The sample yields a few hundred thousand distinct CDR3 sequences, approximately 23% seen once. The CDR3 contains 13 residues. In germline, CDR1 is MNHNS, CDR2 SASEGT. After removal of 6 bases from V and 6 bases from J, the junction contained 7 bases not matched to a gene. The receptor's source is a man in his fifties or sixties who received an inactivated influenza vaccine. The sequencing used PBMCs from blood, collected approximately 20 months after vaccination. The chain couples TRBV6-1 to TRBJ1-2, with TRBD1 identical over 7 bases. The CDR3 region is CASRRQGVDGYTF. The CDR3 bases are TGTGCCAGCAGACGACAGGGTGTGGATGGCTACACCTTC.